Listed below are T cell receptor beta chains from one sample, sequenced in a study of blood T cell repertoires in COVID-19. The protocol was immunoSEQ multiplex PCR, while the TCRdb copy is restricted to in-frame clones and leaves out a portion. The sample holds about 45,000 clones, just under 85% seen once. Sample: peripheral blood. These receptors were collected from a man aged 45-60 years with active COVID-19. Each CDR3 is given with its conserved first and last residue. The order of the fields is CDR3 length, V gene, J gene, clone size, D gene, CDR3 DNA, CDR3 protein. The D gene is left open where the match is weak. Size tells how often a clone was seen (once, few, many) or the class of an expanded clone, and some rows leave it out.

cdr3_length: 14; v_call: TRBV7-3; j_call: TRBJ2-3; clone_size: .; d_call: .; cdr3_nt: TGTGCCAGCAGCTTATATCCGGCGGCAGATACGCAGTATTTT; cdr3_aa: CASSLYPAADTQYF
cdr3_length: 18; v_call: TRBV7-6; j_call: TRBJ2-7; clone_size: .; d_call: TRBD1; cdr3_nt: TGTGCCAGCAGCTTAGCGCCCTCGTCACAGGGGGCGGCCTACGAGCAGTACTTC; cdr3_aa: CASSLAPSSQGAAYEQYF
cdr3_length: 13; v_call: TRBV4-1; j_call: TRBJ2-1; clone_size: few; d_call: .; cdr3_nt: TGCGCCAGCAGCCACCTAACAGGCAATGAGCAGTTCTTC; cdr3_aa: CASSHLTGNEQFF
cdr3_length: 17; v_call: TRBV2; j_call: TRBJ2-3; clone_size: .; d_call: TRBD2; cdr3_nt: TGTGCCAGTTCGCCCGGGACTAGCGGGGAGGGGACAGATACGCAGTATTTT; cdr3_aa: CASSPGTSGEGTDTQYF
cdr3_length: 16; v_call: TRBV18; j_call: TRBJ1-2; clone_size: .; d_call: TRBD1; cdr3_nt: TGTGCCAGCTCCTCCAGCCCCACGACAGGGGGCTTTGGCTACACCTTC; cdr3_aa: CASSSSPTTGGFGYTF
cdr3_length: 14; v_call: TRBV7-2; j_call: TRBJ1-5; clone_size: .; d_call: .; cdr3_nt: TGTGCCAGCAGCCCGGGGGACCTAATCAGGGCCCAGCATTTT; cdr3_aa: CASSPGDLIRAQHF
cdr3_length: 14; v_call: TRBV9; j_call: TRBJ1-3; clone_size: .; d_call: .; cdr3_nt: TGTGCCAGCAGCGCGACAGCCGGCGGAAACACCATATATTTT; cdr3_aa: CASSATAGGNTIYF
cdr3_length: 14; v_call: TRBV14; j_call: TRBJ2-1; clone_size: .; d_call: .; cdr3_nt: TGTGCCAGCAGCCGCGGACTGGCCTACAATGAGCAGTTCTTC; cdr3_aa: CASSRGLAYNEQFF
cdr3_length: 13; v_call: TRBV29-1; j_call: TRBJ1-1; clone_size: once; d_call: TRBD1; cdr3_nt: TGCAGCGCCTGTCAGGGGGCGGACACTGAAGCTTTCTTT; cdr3_aa: CSACQGADTEAFF
cdr3_length: 18; v_call: TRBV7-6; j_call: TRBJ2-1; clone_size: .; d_call: TRBD2; cdr3_nt: TGTGCCAGCAGCTTATTCTCAGCGGGAGCGGTGGGCTACAATGAGCAGTTCTTC; cdr3_aa: CASSLFSAGAVGYNEQFF
cdr3_length: 22; v_call: TRBV7-3; j_call: TRBJ2-3; clone_size: .; d_call: .; cdr3_nt: TGTGCCAGCAGCTTTCGGTCTAGTCACGTTACCCAAGGGGATAATAGCACAGATACGCAGTATTTT; cdr3_aa: CASSFRSSHVTQGDNSTDTQYF
cdr3_length: 15; v_call: TRBV12-2; j_call: TRBJ2-3; clone_size: once; d_call: .; cdr3_nt: TGTGCAAGTCGCTTAGTGGGACAACGGCTGGATACGCAGTATTTT; cdr3_aa: CASRLVGQRLDTQYF
cdr3_length: 16; v_call: TRBV19; j_call: TRBJ1-3; clone_size: .; d_call: .; cdr3_nt: TGTGCCAGTAGTATTCACAGTCTCAGCTCTGGAAACACCATATATTTT; cdr3_aa: CASSIHSLSSGNTIYF
cdr3_length: 14; v_call: TRBV11-1; j_call: TRBJ2-5; clone_size: .; d_call: .; cdr3_nt: TGTGCCAGCAGCTTATGGGCAGACGGAGAGACCCAGTACTTC; cdr3_aa: CASSLWADGETQYF
cdr3_length: 15; v_call: TRBV5-4; j_call: TRBJ2-5; clone_size: .; d_call: TRBD1; cdr3_nt: TGTGCCAGCAGCCTCCTCGGGACAGGCCAAGAGACCCAGTACTTC; cdr3_aa: CASSLLGTGQETQYF
cdr3_length: 14; v_call: TRBV11-3; j_call: TRBJ2-7; clone_size: .; d_call: .; cdr3_nt: TGTGCCAGCAGCTTAATGGCCTCATCCTACGAGCAGTACTTC; cdr3_aa: CASSLMASSYEQYF